This T cell receptor (beta chain) originates from a study of T cell changes during pregnancy in multiple sclerosis. The CDR3 is 12 residues long. V lost 1 base and J 8 bases, leaving 6 bases between the germline ends. CDR1 and CDR2 from the germline V gene are LNHDA and SQIVND (reference sequence). Generated by immunoSEQ multiplex PCR, the TCRdb table keeps only in-frame clones and is missing some. The sample contains about 110,000 clones, roughly 92% of which appear only once. The gene calls are TRBV19 and TRBJ1-5; D call uncertain. Sequenced material: peripheral blood, taken after pregnancy. The clonotype comes from a female donor with multiple sclerosis, enrolled in a pregnancy study. CDR3 amino acids: CASSIVEEPQHF. Written as DNA, the CDR3 is TGTGCCAGTAGTATAGTGGAGGAGCCCCAGCATTTT.